The 14 T cell receptor beta chains in this list originate from one sample, sequenced in a study of T cell clusters in autoimmune cytopenias. Multiplex touch-down PCR amplified TRB using TRB-A and TRB-B pools in one tube. TCRdb re-called the multiplex PCR reads and catalogs CDR3 proteins one per entry, DNA excluded. The specimen's table records around 2,000 distinct CDR3 sequences. Each sample's input was roughly 270 ng genomic DNA, 40,000 or so genome equivalents. The sample comprised peripheral blood. These receptors all stem from a human donor with an autoimmune cytopenia or autoimmune hepatitis (not recorded which).

This CDR3 is CSVTGGGNQPQHF. This chain links TRBV29-1 with TRBJ1-5; the D call from TCRdb, TRBD1, cannot be confirmed without DNA. The CDR3 sequence is 13 residues long. CDR1 is SQVTM, CDR2 ANQGSEA, per germline.

The chain is built from TRBV6-2 or TRBV6-3 and TRBJ2-3; checking the TCRdb D call of TRBD1 is not possible without DNA. CDR3 length: 13 amino acids. The germline gives CDR1 MNHEY, CDR2 SVGEGT. CDR3: CASSPVGSDTQYF.

The rearrangement links TRBV11-2 to TRBJ2-1; TCRdb lists TRBD1, though no DNA is available to test this call. CDR3 length: 14 residues. Per germline, CDR1 SGHAT and CDR2 FQNNGV. CDR3 region: CASSLGGGYNEQFF. The full variable domain, rest sourced from reference TRBV11-2 and TRBJ2-1, is EAGVAQSPRYKIIEKRQSVAFWCNPISGHATLYWYQQILGQGPKLLIQFQNNGVVDDSQLPKDRFSAERLKGVDSTLKIQPAKLEDSAVYLCASSLGGGYNEQFFGPGTRLTVL.

The chain uses TRBV19 and TRBJ1-5. Germline-derived CDR1 and CDR2 are LNHDA and SQIVND (reference sequence). This CDR3 has 13 amino acids. CDR3 region: CASSIHHGQPQHF.

According to its frequency, this clonotype is medium-sized. The chain links TRBV6-5 to TRBJ1-2; the D call from TCRdb, TRBD1, cannot be confirmed without DNA. The V gene's germline CDR1 is MNHEY and CDR2 SVGAGI. This CDR3 is 14 amino acids long. This chain's CDR3 is CASSYQGGKNGYTF.

This chain connects TRBV6-5 to TRBJ1-2. The CDR3 sequence is 15 residues long. The germline gives CDR1 MNHEY, CDR2 SVGAGI. Here the CDR3 reads CASSSRLPANYGYTF.

J is TRBJ1-6 and V is TRBV6-2 or TRBV6-3; checking the TCRdb D call of TRBD1 is not possible without DNA. Per germline, CDR1 MNHEY and CDR2 SVGEGT. The CDR3 has 14 residues. The CDR3 loop is CASRSDRVDSPLHF.

By frequency, this clonotype registers medium-sized. The CDR3: CSARDSASATDTQYF. This chain connects TRBV20-1 to TRBJ2-3; TCRdb picks TRBD2, but there is no DNA to check that call. The germline V gene encodes CDR1 DFQATT and CDR2 SNEGSKA (reference sequence). CDR3 size: 15 residues.

The CDR3 region is CASSLLRSGRGTGELFF. The chain has TRBV5-5 and TRBJ2-2; checking the TCRdb D call of TRBD2 is not possible without DNA. This CDR3 has 17 residues. CDR1 is SGHKS, CDR2 YYEKEE, per germline (reference sequence). Combining the CDR3 with reference TRBV5-5 and TRBJ2-2 gives the whole variable domain DAGVTQSPTHLIKTRGQQVTLRCSPISGHKSVSWYQQVLGQGPQFIFQYYEKEERGRGNFPDRFSARQFPNYSSELNVNALLLGDSALYLCASSLLRSGRGTGELFFGEGSRLTVL.

V gene TRBV20-1 combines with J gene TRBJ2-5; no DNA is available, so the TRBD1 call from TCRdb remains unchecked. This CDR3 is 16 amino acids long. Germline loops: CDR1 DFQATT, CDR2 SNEGSKA (reference sequence). The CDR3 spells CSAREWAVKPGETQYF.

This rearrangement joins TRBV12-3 or TRBV12-4 to TRBJ2-5; TCRdb selects TRBD2, and the lack of DNA leaves this call unchecked. This CDR3 is built from 14 residues. CDR3 protein: CASSHSLAGETQYF.

The V and J genes are TRBV24-1 and TRBJ2-2; with no DNA, the TCRdb D assignment of TRBD1 cannot be verified. Germline assignment: CDR1 KGHDR and CDR2 SFDVKD. This CDR3 has 15 amino acids. The CDR3 loop reads CATSPGTTSTGELFF.

The V gene is TRBV10-3, the J gene TRBJ2-1; TCRdb lists TRBD2, though no DNA is available to test this call. CDR1 is ENHRY and CDR2 is SYGVKD in the germline V gene. CDR3 length: 14 amino acids. CDR3 residues: CAISYGTSYNEQFF.

This chain connects TRBV7-6 to TRBJ2-7; TCRdb calls TRBD2, which cannot be checked without DNA. The CDR3 covers 15 residues. Germline V gene sequence: CDR1 SGHVS, CDR2 FNYEAQ. The CDR3 spells CASSWTSGSSYEQYF.